The 22 T cell receptor beta chains reported below all come from one sample, sequenced in a study of blood T cell repertoires in COVID-19. Using immunoSEQ multiplex PCR, the repertoire was profiled, and TCRdb retains in-frame clones only, with some absent. The profile shows some 410,000 clones, roughly 88% of them singletons. Sequencing was performed on PBMCs or T cells enriched from blood (not recorded which). The receptor source for this set is a woman aged 25 to 39 with acute COVID-19.

The DNA of the CDR3 is TGTGCCTGGCGGGGACAGGGCCCCTACGAGCAGTACTTC. Protein: CAWRGQGPYEQYF. V is TRBV30 and J is TRBJ2-7; 9 bases align to TRBD1. The CDR3 has 13 residues. Germline CDR1 reads GTSNPN; CDR2 reads SVGIG (reference sequence). Trimming took 5 bases from V and 2 from J; bases not matched to a gene: 4.

The table lists this clone with a count of one. Other DNA sequences in this specimen translate into the identical CDR3. The chain has TRBV12-3 or TRBV12-4 and TRBJ1-5, with D perhaps TRBD1 (5 bases). The CDR3 extends over 11 amino acids. With 3 bases removed from V and 9 bases from J, the gap between germline ends came to 6 bases. CDR3 sequence (DNA): TGTGCCAGCAGTTTGGGGGGGCCCCAGCATTTT. Translated, it gives CASSLGGPQHF.

The V gene is TRBV11-3, the J gene TRBJ2-3, with 9 bases identical to TRBD2. The CDR3 sequence is 16 residues long. V dropped 5 bases and J dropped 2; count of bases not matched to a gene: 8. CDR1 is SGHNT and CDR2 is YENEEA in the germline V gene. The CDR3 DNA sequence: TGTGCCAGCAGCCCGACTGGCGGGGGGGCCACAGATACGCAGTATTTT. It yields the protein CASSPTGGGATDTQYF.

The chain carries TRBV15 and TRBJ2-7; 7 nucleotides line up with TRBD2. The CDR3 length is 12 residues. In germline, CDR1 is LNHNV, CDR2 YYDKDF (reference sequence). V was pared by 6 bases and J by 3 bases, with 2 bases of the junction left unmatched. The CDR3 coding sequence is TGTGCCACCAGTTCTAGCGGCTACGAGCAGTACTTC. Translating gives CATSSSGYEQYF.

The chain has TRBV14 and TRBJ1-1; a weak D match, TRBD1 (5 bases). The CDR3 covers 11 residues. V lost 3 bases and J lost 7, with 6 bases in between. The germline gives CDR1 SGHDN, CDR2 FVKESK. The CDR3 sequence is CASSHGGEAFF. As DNA, the CDR3 is TGTGCCAGCAGCCACGGGGGTGAAGCTTTCTTT.

The J gene is TRBJ1-1, the V gene TRBV5-5, with D maybe TRBD1 (6 bases). The V and J ends lost 0 bases and 12 bases respectively, with 15 bases between them. CDR1 is SGHKS, CDR2 YYEKEE, per germline (reference sequence). The CDR3 spans 13 residues. The CDR3 protein is CASSLAGVPFPFF. The CDR3 DNA is TGTGCCAGCAGCTTGGCAGGGGTTCCCTTCCCTTTCTTT.

The rearrangement uses TRBV6-5 and TRBJ2-7, with 7 bases matching TRBD1. Trimming took 6 bases from V and 2 from J; bases not matched to a gene: 7. The CDR3 length is 14 residues. Germline V CDR1 and CDR2: MNHEY, SVGAGI. CDR3 amino acids: CASRGTAATYEQYF. The CDR3 nucleotides read TGTGCCAGCAGAGGGACAGCCGCTACCTACGAGCAGTACTTC.

The rearrangement links TRBV2 to TRBJ1-1; D is unresolved. Germline values: CDR1 SNHLY, CDR2 FYNNEI. CDR3 length equals 13 residues. Trimming took off 4 bases at V and 3 bases at J, with 9 bases between the two ends. The CDR3 region is CASSAILDTEAFF. In DNA form, the CDR3 reads TGTGCCAGCAGTGCAATATTAGACACTGAAGCTTTCTTT.

V and J are TRBV5-1 and TRBJ1-2; D unresolved. CDR3 length equals 13 residues. The germline V and J ends were trimmed by 4 bases and 3 bases, with 10 bases remaining between them. CDR1 is SGHRS, CDR2 YFSETQ, per germline. This CDR3 is CASSRDGDYGYTF. DNA for the CDR3: TGCGCCAGCAGCCGAGACGGGGACTATGGCTACACCTTC.

This clone was seen a single time. This rearrangement joins TRBV11-2 to TRBJ2-7; D gene ambiguous. V lost 5 bases and J 6 bases, leaving 14 bases between the germline ends. The CDR3 is made up of 13 amino acids. Germline loops: CDR1 SGHAT, CDR2 FQNNGV. DNA of the CDR3: TGTGCCAGCAGCACCGGTCTCATCACCGAGCAGTACTTC. Protein: CASSTGLITEQYF.

The V and J genes are TRBV3-1 (or the pseudogene TRBV3-2) and TRBJ1-1; D is possibly TRBD1 (5 bases). V lost 2 bases and J 5 bases, leaving 12 bases between the germline ends. This CDR3 is built from 14 residues. The germline V gene encodes CDR1 LGHDT and CDR2 YNNKEL (reference sequence). The CDR3 protein is CASSQWGGSTEAFF. CDR3 coding DNA: TGTGCCAGCAGCCAATGGGGGGGATCAACTGAAGCTTTCTTT.

The V gene is TRBV12-5, the J gene TRBJ1-1; D uncertain. The CDR3 extends over 13 amino acids. V was cut by 0 bases and J by 2 bases, with 4 bases left in between. CDR1 is LGHNT and CDR2 is FRNRAP in the germline V gene. CDR3 bases: TGTGCTAGTGGTTTGGTACACAACACTGAAGCTTTCTTT. Protein sequence: CASGLVHNTEAFF.

The chain joins TRBV5-6 to TRBJ1-2; possible D gene TRBD1, 5 bases. This CDR3 is built from 13 residues. In germline, CDR1 is SGHDT, CDR2 YYEEEE. Trimming removed 6 bases at V and 3 bases at J, with 12 bases between. The CDR3 region is CASNHWGDYGYTF. CDR3 DNA: TGTGCCAGCAATCATTGGGGGGACTATGGCTACACCTTC. Looking up the rest from reference TRBV5-6 and TRBJ1-2 gives the full variable domain: DAGVTQSPTHLIKTRGQQVTLRCSPKSGHDTVSWYQQALGQGPQFIFQYYEEEERQRGNFPDRFSGHQFPNYSSELNVNALLLGDSALYLCASNHWGDYGYTFGSGTRLTVV.

The chain uses TRBV20-1 and TRBJ2-1; 13 nucleotides agree with TRBD2. Germline V gene lookup returns CDR1 DFQATT and CDR2 SNEGSKA (reference sequence). With 3 bases clipped from V and 8 bases from J, the junction kept 7 bases outside the gene matches. The CDR3 consists of 15 residues. The CDR3 protein is CSASPFGLAGDEQFF. The CDR3 DNA reads as TGCAGTGCTAGTCCCTTCGGACTAGCGGGGGATGAGCAGTTCTTC.

This chain connects TRBV3-1 (or the pseudogene TRBV3-2) to TRBJ2-4, with 8 positions matching TRBD1. The trim removed 1 base at V and 1 base at J, leaving 21 bases unmatched. Germline-derived CDR1 and CDR2 are LGHDT and YNNKEL (reference sequence). The CDR3 has 22 residues. Written as DNA, the CDR3 is TGTGCCAGCAGCCAAGTCGGGGCCGGGACAGGTATCGGGTCCCCGGCCAAAAACATTCAGTACTTC. Translation: CASSQVGAGTGIGSPAKNIQYF.

This chain connects TRBV2 to TRBJ1-5, with 9 positions matching TRBD1. Germline loops: CDR1 SNHLY, CDR2 FYNNEI. The length of the CDR3 is 15 residues. V trimming: 6 bases; J trimming: 2 bases; junction bases outside the gene matches: 5. Here the CDR3 reads CASRGQGGGNQPQHF. For the CDR3, the DNA is TGTGCCAGCAGGGGACAGGGAGGAGGCAATCAGCCCCAGCATTTT. Full variable domain (remainder filled in from reference TRBV2 and TRBJ1-5): EPEVTQTPSHQVTQMGQEVILRCVPISNHLYFYWYRQILGQKVEFLVSFYNNEISEKSEIFDDQFSVERPDGSNFTLKIRSTKLEDSAMYFCASRGQGGGNQPQHFGDGTRLSIL.

The chain employs TRBV7-3 and TRBJ2-5, with 7 bases identical to TRBD1. Germline CDR1 reads SGHTA; CDR2 reads FQGTGA. After removal of 5 bases from V and 2 bases from J, the junction contained 2 bases not matched to a gene. This CDR3 comprises 13 residues. For the CDR3, the DNA is TGTGCCAGCAGCCGGGACAGACAAGAGACCCAGTACTTC. Translated: CASSRDRQETQYF.

This chain links TRBV7-9 with TRBJ1-2, with D possibly being TRBD1 (5 bases). CDR1 is SEHNR and CDR2 is FQNEAQ in the germline V gene (reference sequence). This CDR3 is 12 amino acids long. Written as DNA, the CDR3 is TGTGCAGCTGGGGGGGGTGACTATGGCTACACCTTC. Translation: CAAGGGDYGYTF.

The chain recombines TRBV24-1 with TRBJ2-5; D not resolved. Germline V gene sequence: CDR1 KGHDR, CDR2 SFDVKD. The CDR3 has 10 residues. V was trimmed by 12 bases and J by 5 bases, leaving 9 bases between them. The CDR3 spells CAPRAETQYF. DNA for the CDR3: TGTGCCCCCCGCGCTGAGACCCAGTACTTC.

DNA of the CDR3: TGTGCCAGCAGCCCACGGACACCTACAAACACTGAAGCTTTCTTT. Translation gives CASSPRTPTNTEAFF. This chain connects TRBV9 to TRBJ1-1, with D tentatively TRBD1 (5 bases). The CDR3 is 15 amino acids. The V gene lost 4 bases and the J gene lost 2 bases, with 15 bases spanning the gap. The V gene's germline CDR1 is SGDLS and CDR2 YYNGEE.

This clone is a singleton in its sample. The chain is built from TRBV2 and TRBJ2-1, with TRBD2 matching over 14 bases. CDR1 is SNHLY and CDR2 is FYNNEI in the germline V gene. V lost 2 bases and J lost 5; bases outside the gene matches: 14. The CDR3 extends over 20 amino acids. The DNA for the CDR3 is TGTGCCAGCAGTGAACCCGCGGGACTAGCGGGGGAGAGGCCCCACAATGAGCAGTTCTTC. Its protein product is CASSEPAGLAGERPHNEQFF.

The V and J genes are TRBV3-1 (or the pseudogene TRBV3-2) and TRBJ1-1, with 8 bases matching TRBD1. There are 15 residues in the CDR3. V dropped 4 bases and J dropped 6; count of bases not matched to a gene: 10. Germline V gene data show CDR1 as LGHDT and CDR2 as YNNKEL (reference sequence). CDR3 nucleotide sequence: TGTGCCAGCAGCCGCTACCGCAGGGGGCGGGCTGAAGCTTTCTTT. This sequence encodes CASSRYRRGRAEAFF.